This T cell receptor beta chain was documented in a study of T cell repertoires in cytomegalovirus infection. CDR3 length: 14 amino acids. The V gene end was trimmed by 5 bases and the J gene end by 4 bases; junction bases not matched to a gene: 4. Germline CDR1 LNHDA, CDR2 SQIVND (reference sequence). In TCRdb, the reads were re-called with MiXCR into one record per CDR3 protein. The profile shows about 310,000 distinct CDR3 sequences, 17% of them singletons. Study-wide results and limits: Dominating the ex vivo response were HLA-C-restricted CMV-specific TCR beta clonotypes.

With respect to this clonotype: What it binds is unknown.

This clonotype was obtained from a human donor in good health (CMV status not recorded). Some clones in this sample may be carry-over from other donors' samples. Material: PBMCs. This chain uses TRBV19 with TRBJ1-1, with TRBD1 matching over 10 bases. CDR3 protein: CASSETGGRTEAFF. The CDR3 bases are TGTGCCAGTAGTGAGACAGGGGGCCGCACTGAAGCTTTCTTT.